A single TCR beta chain is shown here with its context. CDR3 length: 16 amino acids. CDR1 is MNHEY, CDR2 SVGAGI, per germline. Unmatched junction bases numbered 9, after V lost 0 bases and J lost 8 bases. TCRdb keeps only in-frame clones here, not all; method: immunoSEQ multiplex PCR. The table has approximately 71,000 clones, about 90% seen once; the top ten hold just under 3%. This sample was included in a study of T cells after somatic rescue of genetic block. The clonotype originates from a man aged 35 to 55. The chain combines TRBV6-5 with TRBJ2-1; TRBD1 agrees at 8 bases. The sequenced sample was peripheral blood mononuclear cells (PBMCs). The DNA of the CDR3 is TGTGCCAGCAGTTACTCATTACAGGGGGTTGGCTATGAGCAGTTCTTC. Protein: CASSYSLQGVGYEQFF.